This TCR beta chain was identified in a study of shared clonotypes between healthy human individuals. Points from the study as a whole: Of the naive CD4 clonotypes, approximately 5% were shared across several donors. Compared with clonotypes that all four donors shared, non-shared clonotypes had lower generation probabilities.

Recent vaccinations or acute infections were absent in the healthy HIV-negative adult donors. From CD4+ cells came CD45RA+ naive and CD45RA-negative memory subsets. Sequencing was performed with immunoSEQ multiplex PCR; in TCRdb, only in-frame clones are kept and a portion is missing. The sample lists approximately 2.1 million clones, approximately 95% occurring once. Regarding this clone: Its specificity is not known.

This CDR3 contains 15 residues. The V end was cut by 5 bases, the J end by 4 bases, with 17 bases between. Germline loops: CDR1 SEHNR, CDR2 FQNEAQ (reference sequence). The sequence came from a young man in good health. Some clones in this sample may be carry-over from other donors' samples. The chain joins TRBV7-9 to TRBJ2-5; no firm D call. What was sequenced was naive CD4+ T cells from PBMCs. The subset was: CD45RA+ positively selected. The CDR3 sequence: CASSPSGRVGETQYF. In DNA form, the CDR3 reads TGTGCCAGCAGCCCTAGTGGTCGGGTAGGAGAGACCCAGTACTTC.